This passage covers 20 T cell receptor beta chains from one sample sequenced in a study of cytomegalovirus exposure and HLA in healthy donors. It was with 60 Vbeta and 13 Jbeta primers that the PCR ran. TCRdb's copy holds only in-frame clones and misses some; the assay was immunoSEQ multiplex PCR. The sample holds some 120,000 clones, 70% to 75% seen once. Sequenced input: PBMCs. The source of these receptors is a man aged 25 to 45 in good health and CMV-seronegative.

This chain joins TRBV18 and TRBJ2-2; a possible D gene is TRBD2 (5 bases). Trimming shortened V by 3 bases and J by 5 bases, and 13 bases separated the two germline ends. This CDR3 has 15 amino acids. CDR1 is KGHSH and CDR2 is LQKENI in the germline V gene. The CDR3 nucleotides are TGTGCCAGCTCACCGCAGACTATAGAGACCGGGGAGCTGTTTTTT. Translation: CASSPQTIETGELFF.

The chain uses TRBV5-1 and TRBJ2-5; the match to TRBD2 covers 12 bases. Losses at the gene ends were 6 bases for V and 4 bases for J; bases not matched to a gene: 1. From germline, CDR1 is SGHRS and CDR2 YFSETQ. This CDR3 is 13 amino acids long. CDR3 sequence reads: CASKLAGGETQYF. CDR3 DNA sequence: TGCGCCAGCAAACTAGCGGGAGGAGAGACCCAGTACTTC.

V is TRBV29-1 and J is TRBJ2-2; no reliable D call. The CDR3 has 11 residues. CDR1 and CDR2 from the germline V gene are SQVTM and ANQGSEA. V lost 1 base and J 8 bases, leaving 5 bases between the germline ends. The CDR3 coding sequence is TGCAGCGTTGAAGGTGCGGGGGAGCTGTTTTTT. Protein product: CSVEGAGELFF.

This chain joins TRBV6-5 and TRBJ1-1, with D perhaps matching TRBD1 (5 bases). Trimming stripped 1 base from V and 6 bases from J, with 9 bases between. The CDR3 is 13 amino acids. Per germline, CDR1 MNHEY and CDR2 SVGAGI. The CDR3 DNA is TGTGCCAGCAGTTACTTCCAGGGTCCTGAAGCTTTCTTT. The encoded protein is CASSYFQGPEAFF.

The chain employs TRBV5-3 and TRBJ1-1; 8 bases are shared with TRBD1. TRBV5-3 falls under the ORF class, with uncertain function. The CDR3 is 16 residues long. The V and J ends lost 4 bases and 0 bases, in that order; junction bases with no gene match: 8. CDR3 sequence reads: CARSLQQGGMNTEAFF. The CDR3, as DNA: TGTGCCAGAAGCCTCCAACAGGGGGGCATGAACACTGAAGCTTTCTTT.

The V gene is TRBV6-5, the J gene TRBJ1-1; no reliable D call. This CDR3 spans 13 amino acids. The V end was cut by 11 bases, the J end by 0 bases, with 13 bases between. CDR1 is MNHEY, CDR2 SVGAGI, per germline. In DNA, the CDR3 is TGTGCCGCAGATTGGCCTCTGAACACTGAAGCTTTCTTT. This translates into CAADWPLNTEAFF.

The CDR3 coding sequence is TGTGCCAGCAGCGGAAGGACAGGGCAGGCTTTCTTT. As protein: CASSGRTGQAFF. V is TRBV9 and J is TRBJ1-1; 8 positions agree with TRBD1. The trim removed 3 bases at V and 11 bases at J, leaving 6 bases unmatched. This CDR3 spans 12 amino acids. The germline CDR1 and CDR2 sequences are SGDLS and YYNGEE. Looking up the rest from reference TRBV9 and TRBJ1-1 gives the full variable domain: DSGVTQTPKHLITATGQRVTLRCSPRSGDLSVYWYQQSLDQGLQFLIQYYNGEERAKGNILERFSAQQFPDLHSELNLSSLELGDSALYFCASSGRTGQAFFGQGTRLTVV.

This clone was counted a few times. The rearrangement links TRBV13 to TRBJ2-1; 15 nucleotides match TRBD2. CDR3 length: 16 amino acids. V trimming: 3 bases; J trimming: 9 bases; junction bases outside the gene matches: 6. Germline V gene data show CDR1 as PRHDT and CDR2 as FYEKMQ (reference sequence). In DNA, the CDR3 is TGTGCCAGCAGCTTCCGGGGACTAGCGGGAGGTGTTGAGCAGTTCTTC. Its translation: CASSFRGLAGGVEQFF.

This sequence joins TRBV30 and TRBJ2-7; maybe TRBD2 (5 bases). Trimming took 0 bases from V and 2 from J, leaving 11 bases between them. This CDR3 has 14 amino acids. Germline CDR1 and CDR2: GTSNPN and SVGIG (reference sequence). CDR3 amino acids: CAWSVGSGAYEQYF. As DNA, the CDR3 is TGTGCCTGGAGTGTAGGTTCCGGGGCCTACGAGCAGTACTTC.

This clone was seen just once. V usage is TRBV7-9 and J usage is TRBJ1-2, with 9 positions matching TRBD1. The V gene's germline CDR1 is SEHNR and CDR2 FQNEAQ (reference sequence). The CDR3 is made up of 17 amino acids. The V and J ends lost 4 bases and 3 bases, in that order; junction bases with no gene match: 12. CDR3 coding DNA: TGTGCCAGCAGCTCCCTCCCGGGACAGGGAGTGGACTATGGCTACACCTTC. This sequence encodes CASSSLPGQGVDYGYTF. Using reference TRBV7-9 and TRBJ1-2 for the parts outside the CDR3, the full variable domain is DTGVSQNPRHKITKRGQNVTFRCDPISEHNRLYWYRQTLGQGPEFLTYFQNEAQLEKSRLLSDRFSAERPKGSFSTLEIQRTEQGDSAMYLCASSSLPGQGVDYGYTFGSGTRLTVV.

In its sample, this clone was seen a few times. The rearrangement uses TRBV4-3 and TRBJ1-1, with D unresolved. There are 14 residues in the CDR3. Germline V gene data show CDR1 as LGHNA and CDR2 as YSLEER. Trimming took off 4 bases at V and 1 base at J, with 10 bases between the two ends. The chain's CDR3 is CASSPSPGNTEAFF. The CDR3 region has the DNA TGCGCCAGCAGCCCCTCCCCAGGGAACACTGAAGCTTTCTTT.

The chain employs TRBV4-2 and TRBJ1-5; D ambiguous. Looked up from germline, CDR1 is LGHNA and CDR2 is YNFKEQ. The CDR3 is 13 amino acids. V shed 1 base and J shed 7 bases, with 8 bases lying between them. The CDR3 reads CASSQGSGQPQHF. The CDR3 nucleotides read TGTGCCAGCAGCCAAGGGTCAGGACAGCCCCAGCATTTT.

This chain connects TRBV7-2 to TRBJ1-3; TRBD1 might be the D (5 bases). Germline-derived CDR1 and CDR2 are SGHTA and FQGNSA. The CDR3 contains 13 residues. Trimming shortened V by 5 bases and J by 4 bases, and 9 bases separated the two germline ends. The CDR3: CASSSGGGNTIYF. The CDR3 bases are TGTGCCAGCAGCAGCGGGGGGGGAAACACCATATATTTT.

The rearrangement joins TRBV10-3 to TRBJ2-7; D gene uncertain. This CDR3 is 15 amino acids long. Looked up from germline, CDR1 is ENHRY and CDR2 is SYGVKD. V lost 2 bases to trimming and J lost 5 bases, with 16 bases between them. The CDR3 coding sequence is TGTGCCATCAGTGAGAGGCAGCGAGTGGTCCACGAGCAGTACTTC. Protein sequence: CAISERQRVVHEQYF.

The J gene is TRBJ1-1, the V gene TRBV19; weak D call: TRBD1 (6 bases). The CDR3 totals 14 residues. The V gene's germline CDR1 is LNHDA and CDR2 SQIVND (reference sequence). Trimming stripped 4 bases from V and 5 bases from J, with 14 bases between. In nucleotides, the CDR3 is TGTGCCAGTAGTAACAGGGATACGGGTACTGAAGCTTTCTTT. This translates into CASSNRDTGTEAFF.

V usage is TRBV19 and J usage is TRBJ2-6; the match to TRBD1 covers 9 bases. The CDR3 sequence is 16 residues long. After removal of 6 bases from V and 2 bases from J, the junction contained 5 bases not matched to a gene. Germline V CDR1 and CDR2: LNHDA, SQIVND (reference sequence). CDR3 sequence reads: CASRRDREPGANVLTF. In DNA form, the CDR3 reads TGTGCCAGTAGGAGGGACAGGGAACCTGGGGCCAACGTCCTGACTTTC.

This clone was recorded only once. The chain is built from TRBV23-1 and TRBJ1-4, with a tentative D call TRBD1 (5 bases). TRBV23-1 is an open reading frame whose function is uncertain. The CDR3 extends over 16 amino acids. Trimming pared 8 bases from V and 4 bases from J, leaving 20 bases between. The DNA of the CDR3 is TGCGCCAGCGGAACTACCCGGGACTTAGGTAATGAAAAACTGTTTTTT. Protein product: CASGTTRDLGNEKLFF.

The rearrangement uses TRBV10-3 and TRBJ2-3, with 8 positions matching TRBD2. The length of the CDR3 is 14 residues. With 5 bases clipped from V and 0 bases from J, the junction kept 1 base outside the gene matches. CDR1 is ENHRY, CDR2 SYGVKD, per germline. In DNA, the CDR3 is TGTGCCATCAGTCCTAGCGGGAGCACAGATACGCAGTATTTT. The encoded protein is CAISPSGSTDTQYF.

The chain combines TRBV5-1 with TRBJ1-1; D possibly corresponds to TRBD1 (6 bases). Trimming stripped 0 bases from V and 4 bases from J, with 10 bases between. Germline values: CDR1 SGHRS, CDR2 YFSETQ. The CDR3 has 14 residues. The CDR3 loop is CASSLEGHGTEAFF. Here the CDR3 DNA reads TGCGCCAGCAGCTTGGAGGGACACGGCACTGAAGCTTTCTTT.

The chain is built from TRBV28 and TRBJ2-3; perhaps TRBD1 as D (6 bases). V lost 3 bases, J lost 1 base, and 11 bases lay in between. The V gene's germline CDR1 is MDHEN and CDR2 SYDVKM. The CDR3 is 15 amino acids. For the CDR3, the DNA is TGTGCCAGCAGTTTTAGGGCAGGGGGCACAGATACGCAGTATTTT. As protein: CASSFRAGGTDTQYF.